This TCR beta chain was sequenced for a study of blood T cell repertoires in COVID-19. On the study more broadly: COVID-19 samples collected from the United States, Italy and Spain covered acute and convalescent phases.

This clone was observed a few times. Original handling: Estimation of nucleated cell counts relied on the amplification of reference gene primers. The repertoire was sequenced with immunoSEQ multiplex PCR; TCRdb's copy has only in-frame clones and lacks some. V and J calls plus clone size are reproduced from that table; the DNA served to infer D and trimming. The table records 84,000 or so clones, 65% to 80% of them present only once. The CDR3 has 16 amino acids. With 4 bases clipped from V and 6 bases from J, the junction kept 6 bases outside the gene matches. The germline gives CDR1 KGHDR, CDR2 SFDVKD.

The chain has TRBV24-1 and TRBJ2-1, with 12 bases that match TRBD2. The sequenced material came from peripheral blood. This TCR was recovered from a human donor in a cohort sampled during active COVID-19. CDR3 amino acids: CATSDSGTSGFNEQFF. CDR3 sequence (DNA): TGTGCCACCAGTGACTCCGGGACTAGCGGGTTCAATGAGCAGTTCTTC.